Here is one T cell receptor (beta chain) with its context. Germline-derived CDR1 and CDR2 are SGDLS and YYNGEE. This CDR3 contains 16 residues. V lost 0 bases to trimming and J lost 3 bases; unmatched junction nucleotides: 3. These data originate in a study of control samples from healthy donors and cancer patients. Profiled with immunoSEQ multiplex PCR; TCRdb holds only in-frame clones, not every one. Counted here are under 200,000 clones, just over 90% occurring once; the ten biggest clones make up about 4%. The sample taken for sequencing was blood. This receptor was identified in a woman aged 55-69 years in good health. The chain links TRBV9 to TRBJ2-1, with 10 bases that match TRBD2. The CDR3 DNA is TGTGCCAGCAGCGTAGGTAGCGGGGGGCTCTACAATGAGCAGTTCTTC. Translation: CASSVGSGGLYNEQFF.